This is a list of T cell receptor beta chains from one sample in a study of blood T cell repertoires in COVID-19. Generated by immunoSEQ multiplex PCR, the TCRdb table keeps only in-frame clones and is missing some. The repertoire holds about 170,000 clones, with about 83% as singletons. Material for sequencing was peripheral blood. These receptors came from a woman at least 80 years old with COVID-19, enrolled during active disease. Each CDR3 is given with its conserved first and last residue. Each record gives: D gene, clone size, J gene, V gene, CDR3 DNA, CDR3 protein. A D gene is named only where the DNA matches it firmly. Expanded clones get a size class; other rows say once, few or many, or leave the size out.

>.|.|TRBJ2-7|TRBV13
TGTGCCAGCAGCTTAGGCCGCCCCGGCGTGAGCGCCTATATTCCCTACGAGCAGTACTTC
CASSLGRPGVSAYIPYEQYF
>.|.|TRBJ1-4|TRBV4-3
TGCGCCAGCAGCCAAGCCAGCGTAACTAATGAAAAACTGTTTTTT
CASSQASVTNEKLFF
>TRBD2|.|TRBJ2-5|TRBV27
TGTGCCAGCAGTTTCCGTAGCGGGCACGCTCAAGAGACCCAGTACTTC
CASSFRSGHAQETQYF
>.|.|TRBJ1-2|TRBV10-3
TGTGCCATCAGTGAGCACCGTGGGGGGGACTATGGCTACACCTTC
CAISEHRGGDYGYTF
>.|.|TRBJ2-5|TRBV28
TGTGCCAGCAGTCTCCGCCCGGGGGGCGCGGAACCGACCCAGTACTTC
CASSLRPGGAEPTQYF
>TRBD1|few|TRBJ1-6|TRBV27
TGTGCCAGCGGACAGGGCCTTATACCTTATTCACCCCTCCACTTT
CASGQGLIPYSPLHF
>.|once|TRBJ2-3|TRBV15
TGTGCCACCAGCAGAGAAGGGAACGGGGTGCGCACAGATACGCAGTATTTT
CATSREGNGVRTDTQYF
>.|few|TRBJ1-1|TRBV5-4
TGTGCCAGCAGCTTGCGGGTGGACACTGAAGCTTTCTTT
CASSLRVDTEAFF
>.|.|TRBJ2-1|TRBV9
TGTGCCAGCAGCGTAGGGGAGGCGACTACAAGTGAGCAGTTCTTC
CASSVGEATTSEQFF
>TRBD1|.|TRBJ1-2|TRBV29-1
TGCAGCGAGTGCGGGGACAGGGGCAATGGCTACACCTTC
CSECGDRGNGYTF
>.|.|TRBJ1-5|TRBV21-1
TGTGCCAGCAGCATACACACAGGGGGCGCAGGTCAGCCCCAGCATTTT
CASSIHTGGAGQPQHF
>TRBD1|.|TRBJ1-4|TRBV5-4
TGTGCCAGCAGCCCACAGGGGGGGCACGGTGAAAAACTGTTTTTT
CASSPQGGHGEKLFF
>TRBD2|.|TRBJ2-5|TRBV5-1
TGCGCCAGCCTCCTTAATGGGGGACTAGCGGGAGAGACCCAGTACTTC
CASLLNGGLAGETQYF
>TRBD2|.|TRBJ2-3|TRBV6-2/TRBV6-3
TGTGCCAGCAGTTCCCCCGGGACTAGTGGTACGCAGTATTTT
CASSSPGTSGTQYF
>.|.|TRBJ2-3|TRBV18
TGTGCCAGCTCACCAACAGGTGGCGGCACAGATACGCAGTATTTT
CASSPTGGGTDTQYF
>TRBD2|.|TRBJ2-1|TRBV27
TGTGCCAGCACCTCCCGTGGACTAGCGGGGAATGAGCAGTTCTTC
CASTSRGLAGNEQFF
>.|.|TRBJ2-7|TRBV3-1/TRBV3-2
TGTGCCAGCAGCCAAGATCGGGGGTCCTACGAGCAGTACTTC
CASSQDRGSYEQYF
>TRBD1|.|TRBJ2-5|TRBV10-3
TGTGCCATCAGACCTGACAGGGGACAAGAGACCCAGTACTTC
CAIRPDRGQETQYF
>.|few|TRBJ1-6|TRBV6-5
TGTGCCAGCAGTCTTCAGGATTTTTATAATTCACCCCTCCACTTT
CASSLQDFYNSPLHF
>TRBD2|.|TRBJ2-5|TRBV7-2
TGTGCCAGCAGCTCGGGACTAACAGAGACCCAGTACTTC
CASSSGLTETQYF
>TRBD1|.|TRBJ1-2|TRBV10-3
TGTGCCATCAATATACAGGGGAGAGGTGGTGGCTACACCTTC
CAINIQGRGGGYTF